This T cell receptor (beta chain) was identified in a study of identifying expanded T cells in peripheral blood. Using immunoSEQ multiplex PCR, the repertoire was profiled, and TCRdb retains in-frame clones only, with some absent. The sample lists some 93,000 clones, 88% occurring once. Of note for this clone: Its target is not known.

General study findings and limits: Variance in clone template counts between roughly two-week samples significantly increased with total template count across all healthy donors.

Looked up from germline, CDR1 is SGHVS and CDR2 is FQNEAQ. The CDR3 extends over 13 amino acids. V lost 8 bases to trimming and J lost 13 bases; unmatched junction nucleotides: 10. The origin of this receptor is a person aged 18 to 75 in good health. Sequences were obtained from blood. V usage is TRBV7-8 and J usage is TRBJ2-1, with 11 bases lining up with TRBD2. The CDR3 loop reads CASAVAGGLVQFF. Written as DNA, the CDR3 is TGTGCCAGCGCGGTAGCGGGAGGGTTAGTTCAGTTCTTC.